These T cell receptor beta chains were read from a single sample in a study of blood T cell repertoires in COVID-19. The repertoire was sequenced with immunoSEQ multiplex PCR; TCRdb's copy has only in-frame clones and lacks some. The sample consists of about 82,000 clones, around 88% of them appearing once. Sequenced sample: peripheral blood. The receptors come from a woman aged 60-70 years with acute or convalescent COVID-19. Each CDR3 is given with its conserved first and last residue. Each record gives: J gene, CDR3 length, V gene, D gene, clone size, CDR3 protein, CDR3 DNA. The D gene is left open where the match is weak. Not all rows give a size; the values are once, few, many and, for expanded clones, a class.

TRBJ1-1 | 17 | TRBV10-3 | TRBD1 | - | CAITKTGGSPKNTEAFF | TGTGCCATCACCAAGACAGGGGGCTCTCCCAAGAACACTGAAGCTTTCTTT
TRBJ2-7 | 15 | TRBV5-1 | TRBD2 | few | CASSLNAGEGYEQYF | TGCGCCAGCAGCTTGAATGCGGGAGAGGGGTACGAGCAGTACTTC
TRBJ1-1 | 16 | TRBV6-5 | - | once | CASSYSRGGVNTEAFF | TGTGCCAGCAGTTACTCAAGAGGCGGGGTGAACACTGAAGCTTTCTTT
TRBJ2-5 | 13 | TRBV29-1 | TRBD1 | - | CSVRSTGLETQYF | TGCAGCGTTAGGTCGACAGGGTTGGAGACCCAGTACTTC
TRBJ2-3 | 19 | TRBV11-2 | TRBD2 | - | CASSQTWTSALEDTDTQYF | TGTGCCAGCAGCCAAACATGGACTAGCGCCTTAGAGGACACAGATACGCAGTATTTT
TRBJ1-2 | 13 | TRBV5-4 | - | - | CASSFYIRQTYTF | TGTGCCAGCAGCTTTTATATTAGACAGACCTACACCTTC
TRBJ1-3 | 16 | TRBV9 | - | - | CASSTQLIGGGNTIYF | TGTGCCAGCAGCACCCAGTTGATAGGGGGAGGAAACACCATATATTTT
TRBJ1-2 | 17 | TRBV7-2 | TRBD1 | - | CASSLGRPGQGRRGYTF | TGTGCCAGCAGCTTGGGGAGGCCGGGACAGGGAAGAAGGGGCTACACCTTC
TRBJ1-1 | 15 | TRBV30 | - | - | CAWSVFAGLGTEAFF | TGTGCCTGGAGTGTATTTGCAGGGCTGGGGACTGAAGCTTTCTTT
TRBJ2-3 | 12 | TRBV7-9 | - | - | CAGGAGPDTQYF | TGTGCTGGGGGGGCCGGCCCAGATACGCAGTATTTT
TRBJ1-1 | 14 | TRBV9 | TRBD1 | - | CASSEGQRVTEAFF | TGTGCCAGCAGCGAGGGACAGAGGGTAACTGAAGCTTTCTTT
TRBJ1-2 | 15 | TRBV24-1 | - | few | CATSRGPGDSYGYTF | TGTGCCACCAGTAGAGGACCGGGAGACAGCTATGGCTACACCTTC
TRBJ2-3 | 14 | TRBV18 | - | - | CASIRGGAEDTQYF | TGTGCCAGCATTAGGGGGGGGGCCGAAGATACGCAGTATTTT
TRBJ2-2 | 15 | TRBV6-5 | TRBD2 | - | CASRTSGIGTGELFF | TGTGCCAGCAGAACTAGCGGGATAGGGACCGGGGAGCTGTTTTTT
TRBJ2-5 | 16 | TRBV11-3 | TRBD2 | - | CASSSGLAGPRGTQYF | TGTGCCAGCAGCTCGGGACTAGCGGGCCCCCGGGGGACCCAGTACTTC
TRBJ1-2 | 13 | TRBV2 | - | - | CASSSDRLYGYTF | TGTGCCAGCAGCTCCGACAGGCTTTATGGCTACACCTTC
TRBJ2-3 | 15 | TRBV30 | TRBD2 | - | CAFTGTSGRRGTQYF | TGTGCCTTTACCGGGACTAGCGGTAGGAGGGGTACGCAGTATTTT
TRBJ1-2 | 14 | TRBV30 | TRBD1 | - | CAWRGSDRGHGYTF | TGTGCCTGGAGGGGTTCCGACAGGGGGCATGGCTACACCTTC
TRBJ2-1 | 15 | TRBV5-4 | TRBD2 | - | CASSRGLAQDNEQFF | TGTGCCAGCAGCCGAGGACTAGCCCAAGACAATGAGCAGTTCTTC
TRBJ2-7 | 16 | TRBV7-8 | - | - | CASSPNPGTPSSEQYF | TGTGCCAGCAGCCCTAATCCCGGGACTCCCTCCTCCGAGCAGTACTTC
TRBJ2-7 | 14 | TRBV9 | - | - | CASSPLRYSYEQYF | TGTGCCAGCAGCCCCCTCCGTTATTCTTACGAGCAGTACTTC
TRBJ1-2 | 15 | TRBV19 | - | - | CASSIRTDSNYGYTF | TGTGCCAGTAGTATCCGGACAGACAGTAACTATGGCTACACCTTC
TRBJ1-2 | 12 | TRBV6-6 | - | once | CASSRRNYGYTF | TGTGCCAGCAGCCGACGGAACTATGGCTACACCTTC
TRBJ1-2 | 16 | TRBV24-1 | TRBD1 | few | CATSDLGQGASRGYTF | TGTGCCACCAGTGATTTGGGACAGGGGGCGAGTCGAGGCTACACCTTC
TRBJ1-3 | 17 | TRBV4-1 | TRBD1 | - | CASSQDRSRGLGNTIYF | TGCGCCAGCAGCCAAGATCGCAGTAGGGGGCTAGGAAACACCATATATTTT
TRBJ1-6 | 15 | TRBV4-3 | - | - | CASSQDTNGESPLHF | TGCGCCAGCAGCCAAGATACCAACGGGGAATCACCCCTCCACTTT
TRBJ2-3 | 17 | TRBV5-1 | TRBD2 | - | CASSVGTSGGFTDTQYF | TGCGCCAGCAGCGTCGGGACTAGCGGGGGATTCACAGATACGCAGTATTTT
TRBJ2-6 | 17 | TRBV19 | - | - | CASSIGPTASGANVLTF | TGTGCCAGTAGTATAGGGCCGACAGCCTCTGGGGCCAACGTCCTGACTTTC
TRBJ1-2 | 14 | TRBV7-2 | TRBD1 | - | CASRLTGGSYGYTF | TGTGCCAGCAGACTGACAGGGGGCAGCTATGGCTACACCTTC
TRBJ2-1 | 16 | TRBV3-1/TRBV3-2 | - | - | CASSLAVGARMGEQFF | TGTGCCAGCAGCCTCGCGGTGGGGGCCCGGATGGGTGAGCAGTTCTTC
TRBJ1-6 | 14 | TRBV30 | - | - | CAWSNLGLDSPLHF | TGTGCCTGGAGTAACTTAGGCCTAGATTCACCCCTCCACTTT
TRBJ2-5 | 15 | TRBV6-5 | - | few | CASSYSYSYQETQYF | TGTGCCAGCAGTTACTCGTACAGCTACCAAGAGACCCAGTACTTC